This TCR beta chain is drawn from a study of CD8 T cells in Susac syndrome. Random hexamers primed reverse transcription of about 0.45 to 1 ug RNA. MiXCR, applied by TCRdb to the immunoSEQ multiplex PCR reads, yields one record per CDR3 protein. Here the sample spans around 270,000 distinct CDR3 sequences, roughly 85% being singletons. The V end was cut by 8 bases, the J end by 1 base, with 24 bases between. This CDR3 is 18 amino acids long. Germline V lookup: CDR1 SGHVS, CDR2 FNYEAQ. The chain recombines TRBV7-6 with TRBJ2-1, with D tentatively TRBD1 (6 bases). The origin of this receptor is a human donor with multiple sclerosis. Sequenced sample: CD8+ T cells from PBMCs. The CDR3 bases are TGTGCCAGCGGCCGATCCGGGACAACTCAATTGTCCTACAATGAGCAGTTCTTC. It specifies CASGRSGTTQLSYNEQFF.